This T cell receptor beta chain was retrieved from a study of blood T cell repertoires in COVID-19. Overall study context: Acute and convalescent COVID-19 specimens originated in the United States, Italy and Spain. PBMCs, B-cell-depleted T cells, or T cells provided the cDNA or gDNA that made up the material.

Original methodology: How many nucleated cells were present was estimated from reference gene primer amplification. Sequencing used immunoSEQ multiplex PCR; TCRdb keeps in-frame clones, though not all of them. That table furnishes V, J and clone size, whereas the DNA furnished D and trimming. This sample has more than 200,000 clones, with almost 90% found just once. Trimming removed 0 bases at V and 4 bases at J, with 11 bases between. Germline CDR1 is SGHDT and CDR2 is YYEEEE. The CDR3 loop spans 15 amino acids. Sequenced: peripheral blood. This TCR came from a woman aged 60-75 years with acute or convalescent COVID-19. The rearrangement joins TRBV5-6 to TRBJ1-3; D remains unclear. DNA for the CDR3: TGTGCCAGCAGCTTGGGACCCCTAGAGGGAAACACCATATATTTT. It is translated as CASSLGPLEGNTIYF.